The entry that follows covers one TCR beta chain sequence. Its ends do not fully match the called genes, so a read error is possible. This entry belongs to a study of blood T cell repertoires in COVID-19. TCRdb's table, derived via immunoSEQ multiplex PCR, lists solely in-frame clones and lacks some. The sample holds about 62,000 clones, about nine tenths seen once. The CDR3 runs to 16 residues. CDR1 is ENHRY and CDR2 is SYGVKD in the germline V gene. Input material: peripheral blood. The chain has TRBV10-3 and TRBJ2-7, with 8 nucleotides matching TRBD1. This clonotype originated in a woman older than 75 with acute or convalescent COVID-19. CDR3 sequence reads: CAISEERTGLNYAQYF. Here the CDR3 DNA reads TGTGCCATCAGTGAAGAGCGGACAGGGCTTAACTACGCGCAGTACTTC.